The rows below give T cell receptor beta chains drawn from one sample of a study of molecular identifiers for immune sequencing clone quantification. TCRdb used MiXCR to reprocess the PCR reads, holding one entry per CDR3 protein. The table includes approximately 550,000 distinct CDR3 sequences, 25% detected once. The sample consisted of naive CD8+ T cells from blood, with Jurkat cell RNA spiked in. Source of these receptors: a human donor in good health. Some libraries in this study had Jurkat cell RNA spiked in. Each CDR3 is given with its conserved first and last residue. Each record gives: D gene, J gene, V gene, clone size, CDR3 DNA, CDR3 protein. The D gene is left open where the match is weak. Some rows have no size entry. The others give once, few or many, or a class for an expanded clone.

- | TRBJ2-3 | TRBV9 | - | TGTGCCAGCAGCCCCAGCAGGGCGGTAACTAGCTCAGATACGCAGTATTTT | CASSPSRAVTSSDTQYF
- | TRBJ2-5 | TRBV15 | few | TGTGCCACCAGCAGCGGAAATCCCGGGGCAGTGTTCTACTTC | CATSSGNPGAVFYF
TRBD2 | TRBJ2-2 | TRBV19 | - | TGTGCCAGTAGCCAAAGGGGACTAGCGGGGGACACCGGGGAGCTGTTTTTT | CASSQRGLAGDTGELFF
- | TRBJ2-3 | TRBV4-2 | many | TGTGCCAGCAGCCAAGGGTCACTACCGGGCACAGATACGCAGTATTTT | CASSQGSLPGTDTQYF
- | TRBJ2-1 | TRBV30 | many | TGTGCCTGGAGTGTTGATGAGCAGTTCTTC | CAWSVDEQFF
TRBD2 | TRBJ2-5 | TRBV5-1 | many | TGCGCCAGCAGCTTGGGCAACGGGGGGACGAGAGAGACCCAGTACTTC | CASSLGNGGTRETQYF
- | TRBJ2-7 | TRBV4-1 | - | TGCGCCAGCAGCCAAGATCCGGGGGCCGGGGACGAGCAGTACTTC | CASSQDPGAGDEQYF
TRBD1 | TRBJ2-7 | TRBV4-1 | few | TGCGCCAGCAGCCCCACCGGACAGGGGGGCTCCTACGAGCAGTACTTC | CASSPTGQGGSYEQYF
- | TRBJ2-7 | TRBV12-5 | - | TGTGCTAGTGGTTTGGTAGCCCTTCAGCCGTCGAGCTCCTACGAGCAGTACTTC | CASGLVALQPSSSYEQYF
TRBD1 | TRBJ2-7 | TRBV4-1 | many | TGCGCCAGCAGCCAAGGACAGGGGGCGGGGGAGCAGTACTTC | CASSQGQGAGEQYF
- | TRBJ2-7 | TRBV2 | few | TGTGCCAGCAGTGAGTTGGTACCCTACGAGCAGTACTTC | CASSELVPYEQYF
- | TRBJ1-3 | TRBV11-2 | - | TGTGCCAGCAGGCTAGGGGCTTCTGGAAACACCATATATTTT | CASRLGASGNTIYF
TRBD1 | TRBJ2-6 | TRBV20-1 | many | TGCAGCGCGGGACAGGGGTACGGGGCCAACGTCCTGACTTTC | CSAGQGYGANVLTF
TRBD2 | TRBJ2-7 | TRBV20-1 | many | TGCAGTGCTAGAGATCGGGAGGCCTACGAGCAGTACTTC | CSARDREAYEQYF
TRBD2 | TRBJ2-1 | TRBV20-1 | - | TGCAGTGCTAGATTGACTAGCGGGAACGACAATGAGCAGTTCTTC | CSARLTSGNDNEQFF
TRBD1 | TRBJ1-4 | TRBV28 | many | TGTGCCAGCAGCCCAGGACAGGGGAATGAAAAACTGTTTTTT | CASSPGQGNEKLFF
- | TRBJ2-1 | TRBV2 | few | TGTGCCAGCAGTGAAACGTGGCAGGGACGGGGTGAGCAGTTCTTC | CASSETWQGRGEQFF
- | TRBJ2-2 | TRBV20-1 | few | TGCAGTGCTAGAGGCGATGGGATCTCGAACACCGGGGAGCTGTTTTTT | CSARGDGISNTGELFF
TRBD1 | TRBJ1-2 | TRBV27 | few | TGTGCCAGCAGCTTAATCCTCCCGGGCAGGGGGAGCTATGGCTACACCTTC | CASSLILPGRGSYGYTF
- | TRBJ2-5 | TRBV4-3 | few | TGCGCCAGCAGCCAAGGGGTCTACCAAGAGACCCAGTACTTC | CASSQGVYQETQYF
- | TRBJ1-2 | TRBV2 | many | TGTGCCAGCAAAGGGGCAAACTATGGCTACACCTTC | CASKGANYGYTF
- | TRBJ2-7 | TRBV13 | - | TGTGCCAGCAGGTCCGGGGGTGGATCCTACGAGCAGTACTTC | CASRSGGGSYEQYF
TRBD2 | TRBJ2-3 | TRBV28 | many | TGTGCCAGCAGCCCCCTAGCGGGAGGTGGAGATACGCAGTATTTT | CASSPLAGGGDTQYF
TRBD1 | TRBJ1-2 | TRBV5-6 | - | TGTGCCAGCAGCGCTGGACAGGCCAAAAACCCCTATGGCTACACCTTC | CASSAGQAKNPYGYTF
- | TRBJ1-5 | TRBV19 | few | TGTGCCAGTAGTATTGCACACCCTAGCAATCAGCCCCAGCATTTT | CASSIAHPSNQPQHF
- | TRBJ2-2 | TRBV12-3/TRBV12-4 | - | TGTGCCAGCAGTCGCCGGGACGGGGGAAGGAACACCGGGGAGCTGTTTTTT | CASSRRDGGRNTGELFF